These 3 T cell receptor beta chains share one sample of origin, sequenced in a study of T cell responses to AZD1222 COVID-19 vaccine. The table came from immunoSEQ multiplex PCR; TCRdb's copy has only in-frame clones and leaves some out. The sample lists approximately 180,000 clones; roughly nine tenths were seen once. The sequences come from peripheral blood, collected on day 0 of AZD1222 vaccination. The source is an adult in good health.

CDR3 in amino acids: CASSLQTVGQFF. The CDR3 coding sequence is TGTGCCAGCAGCCTACAGACGGTTGGGCAGTTCTTC. The rearrangement uses TRBV7-8 and TRBJ2-1; D is unclear. The CDR3 consists of 12 residues. V lost 5 bases and J lost 12, with 14 bases in between. The germline V gene has CDR1 SGHVS and CDR2 FQNEAQ.

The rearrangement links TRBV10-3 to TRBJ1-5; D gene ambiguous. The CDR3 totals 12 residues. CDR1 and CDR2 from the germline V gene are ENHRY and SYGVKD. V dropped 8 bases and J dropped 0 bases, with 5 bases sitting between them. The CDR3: CAISASNQPQHF. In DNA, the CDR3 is TGTGCCATCTCCGCTAGCAATCAGCCCCAGCATTTT.

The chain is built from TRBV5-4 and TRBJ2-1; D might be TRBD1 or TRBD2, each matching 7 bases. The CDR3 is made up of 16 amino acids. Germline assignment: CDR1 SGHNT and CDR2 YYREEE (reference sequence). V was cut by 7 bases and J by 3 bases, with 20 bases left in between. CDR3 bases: TGTGCCAGCGACCGCGGGGAGGGGGCTCTCTACAATGAGCAGTTCTTC. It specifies CASDRGEGALYNEQFF.